The present entry profiles one T cell receptor beta chain with its context. The study drew participants aged roughly 18 to 95 years from some 23 US areas. The ends were cut back, 1 base at V and 4 bases at J, with 13 bases in the middle. The CDR3 is 15 amino acids. The germline V gene has CDR1 SGHVS and CDR2 FQNEAQ. The sample originates from a study of blood T cell repertoires in COVID-19. Looking at the study overall: Cohort 3 donors counted as recovered after two negative PCRs, clearance, or resolved symptoms. T cells, B-cell-depleted T cells, or PBMCs supplied cDNA or gDNA.

Method: immunoSEQ multiplex PCR; TCRdb's copy keeps in-frame clones and lacks some. The data hold around 360,000 clones, with 80% to 90% observed a single time. The rearrangement joins TRBV7-8 to TRBJ1-2; D perhaps matches TRBD1 (6 bases). The receptor was isolated from a man between 35 and 55 years old in a cohort exposed to, infected with or recovered from COVID-19 (not recorded which). The specimen sequenced was PBMCs or T cells enriched from blood (not recorded which). The chain's CDR3 is CASSLEAGASYGYTF. The DNA of the CDR3 is TGTGCCAGCAGCTTAGAGGCAGGGGCCAGCTATGGCTACACCTTC.